One T cell receptor (beta chain) is described in this entry. Antigen: not known. The data originate from a study of T cells in Graves' hyperthyroidism and ophthalmopathy. Study background: Peripheral blood was obtained at initial diagnosis, preceding any treatment.

Stability of Graves' hyperthyroidism was defined as absent ophthalmopathy progression within 18 months. CDR1 and CDR2 (germline): LNHDA, SQIVND (reference sequence). This CDR3 spans 13 amino acids. J gave up 13 bases and V 6 bases, and 10 bases lay outside the gene matches. The TCR beta CDR3 regions underwent amplification using RNA transcripts as the source. The HTBI primer set served for first-round RT-PCR of the TCR CDR3. Each CDR3 protein gets one entry after TCRdb re-called the multiplex PCR reads with MiXCR. The sample lists 600,000 to 800,000 distinct CDR3 sequences, approximately 40% seen once, with about a third in the top ten. Study results and caveats: Clonotypes that were expanded in thyroid above 0.001 mostly appeared in blood too.

The TCR comes from a woman between 40 and 50 years old with Graves' hyperthyroidism. What was sequenced was blood. The rearrangement joins TRBV19 to TRBJ1-5; 9 bases fit TRBD1. CDR3 region: CASSETGGNAQHF. The CDR3, as DNA: TGTGCCAGTAGCGAGACAGGGGGGAACGCTCAGCATTTT.